This passage covers 25 T cell receptor beta chains from one sample sequenced in a study of cytomegalovirus exposure and HLA in healthy donors. It was with 60 Vbeta and 13 Jbeta primers that the PCR ran. Sequencing was performed with immunoSEQ multiplex PCR; in TCRdb, only in-frame clones are kept and a portion is missing. The sample consists of roughly 160,000 clones, roughly two thirds of them appearing once. The sequenced material came from PBMCs. Every receptor here comes from a woman in her 30s in good health and CMV-seronegative.

The V and J genes are TRBV12-5 and TRBJ2-7, with TRBD1 identical over 7 bases. The length of the CDR3 is 14 residues. Germline V gene data show CDR1 as LGHNT and CDR2 as FRNRAP. V gave up 6 bases and J gave up 6 bases; unmatched junction bases: 11. In DNA form, the CDR3 reads TGTGCTAGTGGCGTGGGACAGAGTAACGGCGAGCAGTACTTC. Its translation: CASGVGQSNGEQYF.

This clone was observed a few times. The chain is built from TRBV6-1 and TRBJ1-5, with TRBD1 as a possible D gene (6 bases). Trimming removed 6 bases from V and 4 bases from J, with 13 bases in between. Germline V gene data show CDR1 as MNHNS and CDR2 as SASEGT. This CDR3 comprises 14 residues. In DNA form, the CDR3 reads TGTGCCAGCAGCACAAAACAGGGTAATCAGCCCCAGCATTTT. Residues: CASSTKQGNQPQHF.

CDR3 loop: CASSGDSSSYNEQFF. The CDR3 DNA sequence: TGCGCCAGCAGCGGGGACAGTAGCTCCTACAATGAGCAGTTCTTC. The rearrangement uses TRBV5-1 and TRBJ2-1, with 7 bases that match TRBD1. Germline CDR1 and CDR2: SGHRS and YFSETQ. This CDR3 region has 15 residues. The J segment lost 0 bases and the V segment lost 4 bases, leaving 4 bases of the junction unmatched.

The chain is built from TRBV6-5 and TRBJ1-2, with TRBD1 as a possible D gene (5 bases). This CDR3 is 14 amino acids long. Germline V gene data show CDR1 as MNHEY and CDR2 as SVGAGI. Between the trimmed V and J ends, which lost 2 bases and 8 bases, there was a span of 15 bases. CDR3 sequence: CASSYQGLGDGYTF. The CDR3 DNA reads TGTGCCAGCAGTTACCAGGGTCTCGGAGACGGCTACACCTTC.

This chain connects TRBV27 to TRBJ2-7, with D maybe TRBD1 (6 bases). Germline assignment: CDR1 MNHEY and CDR2 SMNVEV (reference sequence). With 6 bases removed from V and 3 bases from J, the gap between germline ends came to 21 bases. CDR3 length: 16 residues. CDR3 nucleotide sequence: TGTGCCAGCAGGCCCATTGGACGGCCAGGGGTCTACGAGCAGTACTTC. It specifies CASRPIGRPGVYEQYF.

The chain has TRBV10-3 and TRBJ2-1; TRBD2 matches at 10 bases. This CDR3 comprises 15 residues. V lost 7 bases and J lost 6; bases outside the gene matches: 9. Germline-derived CDR1 and CDR2 are ENHRY and SYGVKD. The CDR3 DNA sequence: TGTGCCATCACCCAGAGCGGGAGGGCGAGCAATGAGCAGTTCTTC. This translates into CAITQSGRASNEQFF.

This clone was counted between two and nine times. This sequence joins TRBV28 and TRBJ1-2; maybe TRBD1 (6 bases). Trimming removed 4 bases at V and 4 bases at J, with 13 bases between. Germline CDR1 MDHEN, CDR2 SYDVKM. The CDR3 length is 14 residues. The CDR3 DNA follows: TGTGCCAGCAGTTACGAGGGACATTTCTATGGCTACACCTTC. Its translation is CASSYEGHFYGYTF.

The V gene is TRBV30, the J gene TRBJ1-6, with TRBD1 as a possible D gene (6 bases). The CDR3 consists of 14 residues. Germline assignment: CDR1 GTSNPN and CDR2 SVGIG (reference sequence). V dropped 1 base and J dropped 7 bases, with 11 bases sitting between them. CDR3 residues: CAWSEGQGNSPLHF. DNA of the CDR3: TGTGCCTGGAGTGAAGGGCAGGGGAATTCACCCCTCCACTTT.

The rearrangement links TRBV9 to TRBJ2-7, with 8 bases that match TRBD2. Germline CDR1 and CDR2: SGDLS and YYNGEE. The CDR3 loop spans 13 amino acids. The V and J ends lost 10 bases and 2 bases, in that order; junction bases with no gene match: 8. The CDR3 DNA is TGTGCCGGATTAGCGGGAACAACCTACGAGCAGTACTTC. Amino acids: CAGLAGTTYEQYF.

In this sample, this clone turned up a few times. The V call is TRBV28, the J call TRBJ1-2; a weak D match, TRBD1 (6 bases). The germline gives CDR1 MDHEN, CDR2 SYDVKM. CDR3 length: 14 amino acids. Trimming removed 6 bases at V and 4 bases at J, with 15 bases between. The CDR3 spells CASSVGAQIYGYTF. CDR3 DNA: TGTGCCAGCAGCGTGGGGGCCCAAATCTATGGCTACACCTTC.

This clone was recorded once. V gene TRBV7-3 combines with J gene TRBJ2-1, with 8 bases identical to TRBD2. Trimming cost V 5 bases and J 5 bases; bases outside gene matches: 11. Germline CDR1 SGHTA, CDR2 FQGTGA. This CDR3 is 16 amino acids long. The chain's CDR3 is CASSPQGLAANNEQFF. As DNA, the CDR3 is TGTGCCAGCAGCCCCCAAGGACTAGCAGCAAACAATGAGCAGTTCTTC.

The chain employs TRBV10-3 and TRBJ2-7; the match to TRBD2 covers 8 bases. Unmatched junction bases numbered 11, after V lost 0 bases and J lost 4 bases. Germline-derived CDR1 and CDR2 are ENHRY and SYGVKD. The CDR3 runs to 17 residues. The CDR3 nucleotides are TGTGCCATCAGTGAGTCGATTTTGCGGGAGGACTTTTACGAGCAGTACTTC. Its translation is CAISESILREDFYEQYF.

The J gene is TRBJ1-5, the V gene TRBV15, with D uncertain. Germline V gene data show CDR1 as LNHNV and CDR2 as YYDKDF (reference sequence). The V and J ends lost 3 bases and 0 bases respectively, with 12 bases between them. This CDR3 has 16 residues. The CDR3 loop reads CATSSWELNSNQPQHF. The CDR3 coding sequence is TGTGCCACCAGCAGCTGGGAGCTAAATAGCAATCAGCCCCAGCATTTT.

V usage is TRBV4-1 and J usage is TRBJ1-4; D is undetermined. CDR1 and CDR2 (germline): MGHRA, YSYEKL. CDR3 length: 17 amino acids. The V and J ends lost 4 bases and 0 bases respectively, with 15 bases between them. The CDR3 bases are TGCGCCAGCAGCCCGCGGTCGGGGATCACAACTAATGAAAAACTGTTTTTT. This codes for CASSPRSGITTNEKLFF.

V usage is TRBV7-3 and J usage is TRBJ2-3; D uncertain. The germline gives CDR1 SGHTA, CDR2 FQGTGA. V shed 8 bases and J shed 0 bases, with 12 bases lying between them. This CDR3 is built from 14 residues. The CDR3 loop is CASPQDLSTDTQYF. The CDR3 nucleotides read TGTGCCAGCCCGCAGGATCTCAGCACAGATACGCAGTATTTT.

This chain connects TRBV9 to TRBJ2-7; TRBD1 agrees at 8 bases. CDR1 and CDR2 (germline): SGDLS, YYNGEE. J gave up 5 bases and V 3 bases, and 10 bases lay outside the gene matches. The CDR3 has 15 amino acids. CDR3 sequence reads: CASSADRGSSHEQYF. CDR3 nucleotides: TGTGCCAGCAGCGCCGACAGGGGATCTTCCCACGAGCAGTACTTC.

The chain has TRBV30 and TRBJ2-7, with a weak D call TRBD1 (6 bases). CDR3 length: 14 amino acids. Germline CDR1 reads GTSNPN; CDR2 reads SVGIG (reference sequence). The germline V and J ends were trimmed by 0 bases and 3 bases, with 12 bases remaining between them. The DNA of the CDR3 is TGTGCCTGGAGTGTAATAGGCAGGGGCTACGAGCAGTACTTC. Encoded protein: CAWSVIGRGYEQYF. The variable domain in full, completed from reference TRBV30 and TRBJ2-7, reads SQTIHQWPATLVQPVGSPLSLECTVEGTSNPNLYWYRQAAGRGLQLLFYSVGIGQISSEVPQNLSASRPQDRQFILSSKKLLLSDSGFYLCAWSVIGRGYEQYFGPGTRLTVT.

The CDR3 region has the DNA TGTGCCAGCAGATTAGAAGCGGGGGGGCCGTACAATGAGCAGTTCTTC. Translation: CASRLEAGGPYNEQFF. The rearrangement joins TRBV27 to TRBJ2-1; TRBD2 aligns across 10 bases. This CDR3 is built from 16 residues. Germline V lookup: CDR1 MNHEY, CDR2 SMNVEV (reference sequence). The V gene end was trimmed by 6 bases and the J gene end by 4 bases; junction bases not matched to a gene: 9.

V is TRBV7-9 and J is TRBJ1-1; 7 positions match TRBD1. Germline CDR1 SEHNR, CDR2 FQNEAQ (reference sequence). The CDR3 spans 15 residues. V shed 6 bases, J shed 1 base, and the junction held 8 bases outside the gene matches. Here the CDR3 DNA reads TGTGCCAGCAGTTCATGGACAGGAGGGAACACTGAAGCTTTCTTT. It translates to CASSSWTGGNTEAFF. Full variable domain (outside the CDR3, taken from reference TRBV7-9 and TRBJ1-1): DTGVSQNPRHKITKRGQNVTFRCDPISEHNRLYWYRQTLGQGPEFLTYFQNEAQLEKSRLLSDRFSAERPKGSFSTLEIQRTEQGDSAMYLCASSSWTGGNTEAFFGQGTRLTVV.

The rearrangement uses TRBV28 and TRBJ2-5, with a possible D match to TRBD1 (5 bases). Trimming shortened V by 5 bases and J by 2 bases, and 18 bases separated the two germline ends. This CDR3 spans 16 amino acids. Germline CDR1 MDHEN, CDR2 SYDVKM. The CDR3 DNA is TGTGCCAGCAGTACCTCCGGTTGGGGCAAGCAAGAGACCCAGTACTTC. Amino acids: CASSTSGWGKQETQYF.

The chain joins TRBV7-9 to TRBJ2-7; 8 nucleotides line up with TRBD1. This CDR3 spans 14 amino acids. V was clipped by 2 bases and J by 5 bases; unmatched bases: 5. Germline assignment: CDR1 SEHNR and CDR2 FQNEAQ (reference sequence). This CDR3 reads CASSLRTGSDEQYF. CDR3 bases: TGTGCCAGCAGCTTAAGGACAGGGAGCGACGAGCAGTACTTC. The entire variable domain, with the rest obtained from reference TRBV7-9 and TRBJ2-7, is as follows: DTGVSQNPRHKITKRGQNVTFRCDPISEHNRLYWYRQTLGQGPEFLTYFQNEAQLEKSRLLSDRFSAERPKGSFSTLEIQRTEQGDSAMYLCASSLRTGSDEQYFGPGTRLTVT.

The chain joins TRBV7-9 to TRBJ1-1; D is undetermined. CDR1 is SEHNR, CDR2 FQNEAQ, per germline (reference sequence). The CDR3 totals 13 residues. The V and J ends lost 5 bases and 2 bases respectively, with 9 bases between them. The CDR3: CASSVPRNTEAFF. The CDR3 coding sequence is TGTGCCAGCAGCGTGCCGAGAAACACTGAAGCTTTCTTT.

The chain recombines TRBV7-9 with TRBJ2-2; D is unclear. This CDR3 is built from 15 residues. CDR1 and CDR2 (germline): SEHNR, FQNEAQ (reference sequence). V was shortened by 4 bases and J by 4 bases, with 13 bases between the two germline ends. In nucleotides, the CDR3 is TGTGCCAGCAGCTGGTCAGCACAGATCACCGGGGAGCTGTTTTTT. This codes for CASSWSAQITGELFF.

The rearrangement uses TRBV7-9 and TRBJ1-4; D gene uncertain. The CDR3 is 16 amino acids. Germline values: CDR1 SEHNR, CDR2 FQNEAQ (reference sequence). Trimming took 2 bases from V and 7 from J, leaving 17 bases between them. The CDR3 sequence: CASSLSRQTGGEKLFF. The CDR3 DNA is TGTGCCAGCAGCTTATCCCGGCAAACCGGAGGTGAAAAACTGTTTTTT.

The V call is TRBV29-1, the J call TRBJ1-6, with 8 bases identical to TRBD1. The CDR3 has 13 residues. The junction had 6 bases not matched to a gene; V was cut back by 2 bases and J by 12 bases. From germline, CDR1 is SQVTM and CDR2 ANQGSEA. The CDR3 here is CSVESSQGVPLHF. The CDR3 nucleotides read TGCAGCGTTGAAAGCTCACAGGGGGTACCCCTCCACTTT.